This is a list of T cell receptor beta chains from one sample in a study of cytomegalovirus exposure and HLA in healthy donors. Libraries were prepared by immunoSEQ multiplex PCR; TCRdb keeps only in-frame clonotypes and omits some of them. There are roughly 100,000 clones in the sample; about 80% occur only once, and over 8% lies in the top ten. Source material: PBMCs. These receptors were taken from a man in his forties or fifties in good health and CMV-seropositive. Each CDR3 is given with its conserved first and last residue. The D gene is left open where the match is weak. Clone sizes are given selectively: once, few, many, or a class where the clone is expanded.

v_gene: TRBV7-9
d_gene: TRBD2
j_gene: TRBJ2-7
abundance: few
CDR3nt: TGTGCCAGCAGCTCAAATAGCGGGAGTAGCGCCGACGAGCAGTACTTC
CDR3aa: CASSSNSGSSADEQYF

v_gene: TRBV6-5
d_gene: .
j_gene: TRBJ1-6
abundance: few
CDR3nt: TGTGCCAGCAGTTACACGGGGACTTCTGACACCCTACCCCTCCACTTT
CDR3aa: CASSYTGTSDTLPLHF

v_gene: TRBV30
d_gene: .
j_gene: TRBJ2-3
abundance: .
CDR3nt: TGTGCCTGGAGTGGGGGACCCAGGGAGGACCTCTTT
CDR3aa: CAWSGGPREDLF

v_gene: TRBV9
d_gene: TRBD2
j_gene: TRBJ2-3
abundance: .
CDR3nt: TGTGCCAGCAGCCCGACTAGCGGCACAGATACGCAGTATTTT
CDR3aa: CASSPTSGTDTQYF

v_gene: TRBV19
d_gene: TRBD2
j_gene: TRBJ2-5
abundance: .
CDR3nt: TGTGCCAGTAGTAATCCCTCCCGTACTAGCGCCTACCAAGAGACCCAGTACTTC
CDR3aa: CASSNPSRTSAYQETQYF

v_gene: TRBV7-2
d_gene: .
j_gene: TRBJ2-1
abundance: .
CDR3nt: TGTGCCAGCAGCCTCCCTAGCCTCTATGAGCAGTTCTTC
CDR3aa: CASSLPSLYEQFF

v_gene: TRBV5-6
d_gene: TRBD2
j_gene: TRBJ2-7
abundance: .
CDR3nt: TGTGCCAGCAGCTTGACTACTAGCGGCACCTACGAGCAGTACTTC
CDR3aa: CASSLTTSGTYEQYF

v_gene: TRBV2
d_gene: .
j_gene: TRBJ2-5
abundance: .
CDR3nt: TGTGCCAGCCGGACAGTGTTTGTCGAGACCCAGTACTTC
CDR3aa: CASRTVFVETQYF

v_gene: TRBV30
d_gene: .
j_gene: TRBJ1-1
abundance: .
CDR3nt: TGTGCCTGGAGTGAAACCCAGGGATTGGCGGCTTTCTTT
CDR3aa: CAWSETQGLAAFF

v_gene: TRBV7-9
d_gene: .
j_gene: TRBJ2-7
abundance: .
CDR3nt: TGTGCCAGCGGGCAGGCGAACATCTACGAGCAGTACTTC
CDR3aa: CASGQANIYEQYF

v_gene: TRBV28
d_gene: .
j_gene: TRBJ2-3
abundance: .
CDR3nt: TGTGCCAGCAGTCAACCCCTAGGCACAGATACGCAGTATTTT
CDR3aa: CASSQPLGTDTQYF

v_gene: TRBV5-4
d_gene: .
j_gene: TRBJ1-2
abundance: .
CDR3nt: TGTGCCAGCAGCTTGGAGCAGGGTAGCTACACCTTC
CDR3aa: CASSLEQGSYTF

v_gene: TRBV4-3
d_gene: .
j_gene: TRBJ2-2
abundance: .
CDR3nt: TGCGCCAGCAGCCAAGGGAGAATGGACACCGGGGAGCTGTTTTTT
CDR3aa: CASSQGRMDTGELFF

v_gene: TRBV7-8
d_gene: .
j_gene: TRBJ2-3
abundance: .
CDR3nt: TGTGCCAGCAGCTTAGAGGTGGGGGGGCGCACAGATACGCAGTATTTT
CDR3aa: CASSLEVGGRTDTQYF

v_gene: TRBV29-1
d_gene: TRBD1
j_gene: TRBJ2-1
abundance: .
CDR3nt: TGCAGCGTCGGTCTGACAGGGCGACACAATGAGCAGTTCTTC
CDR3aa: CSVGLTGRHNEQFF

v_gene: TRBV7-2
d_gene: .
j_gene: TRBJ2-7
abundance: once
CDR3nt: TGTGCCAGCAGCATGGGCCTATACAACTACGAGCAGTACTTC
CDR3aa: CASSMGLYNYEQYF

v_gene: TRBV5-1
d_gene: TRBD2
j_gene: TRBJ2-5
abundance: .
CDR3nt: TGCGCCAGCAGTCGGGGGACTAGCGAACAAGAGACCCAGTACTTC
CDR3aa: CASSRGTSEQETQYF

v_gene: TRBV7-9
d_gene: TRBD1
j_gene: TRBJ1-5
abundance: .
CDR3nt: TGTGCCAGCAGCCGAGTTGGACAGGGGCTCAATCAGCCCCAGCATTTT
CDR3aa: CASSRVGQGLNQPQHF

v_gene: TRBV7-3
d_gene: .
j_gene: TRBJ1-5
abundance: .
CDR3nt: TGTGCCAGCAGCTTAAGAGGGAATCAGCCCCAGCATTTT
CDR3aa: CASSLRGNQPQHF

v_gene: TRBV30
d_gene: .
j_gene: TRBJ1-2
abundance: .
CDR3nt: TGTGCCTGGAGTGGGGATCAGCGGTACACCTTC
CDR3aa: CAWSGDQRYTF

v_gene: TRBV4-1
d_gene: TRBD1
j_gene: TRBJ2-7
abundance: .
CDR3nt: TGCGCCAGCAGTCAATTCCTGGGACAGGTGTCGTTCTACGAGCAGTACTTC
CDR3aa: CASSQFLGQVSFYEQYF

v_gene: TRBV25-1
d_gene: .
j_gene: TRBJ2-2
abundance: .
CDR3nt: TGTGCCAGCACCCAGGGCAGCTGGAACACCGGGGAGCTGTTTTTT
CDR3aa: CASTQGSWNTGELFF

v_gene: TRBV2
d_gene: TRBD2
j_gene: TRBJ2-3
abundance: .
CDR3nt: TGTGCCGGGGAGCCGGGACTAGCGGGAGGGCCCGGCACAGATACGCAGTATTTT
CDR3aa: CAGEPGLAGGPGTDTQYF

v_gene: TRBV29-1
d_gene: .
j_gene: TRBJ2-2
abundance: .
CDR3nt: TGCAGCGTCGATACGCCGGACAGTGCGAACACCGGGGAGCTGTTTTTT
CDR3aa: CSVDTPDSANTGELFF

v_gene: TRBV20-1
d_gene: .
j_gene: TRBJ1-1
abundance: .
CDR3nt: TGCAGTGCTAGAGACTACACTGAAGCTTTCTTT
CDR3aa: CSARDYTEAFF

v_gene: TRBV27
d_gene: TRBD1
j_gene: TRBJ2-1
abundance: few
CDR3nt: TGTGCCAGCAGTCGTAAGCCGACAGGGTTTGGGGCTGAGCAGTTCTTC
CDR3aa: CASSRKPTGFGAEQFF

v_gene: TRBV27
d_gene: TRBD1
j_gene: TRBJ1-5
abundance: .
CDR3nt: TGTGCCAGCAGCAACTTAGACAGGGTAAATCAGCCCCAGCATTTT
CDR3aa: CASSNLDRVNQPQHF

v_gene: TRBV19
d_gene: .
j_gene: TRBJ1-1
abundance: .
CDR3nt: TGTGCCAGTAGTATAGGAAGGGGCACTGAAGCTTTCTTT
CDR3aa: CASSIGRGTEAFF

v_gene: TRBV7-9
d_gene: .
j_gene: TRBJ2-1
abundance: once
CDR3nt: TGTGCCAGCAGCTTAGGGGCAGTGGTAGGGGATGAGCAGTTCTTC
CDR3aa: CASSLGAVVGDEQFF

v_gene: TRBV4-3
d_gene: .
j_gene: TRBJ2-7
abundance: .
CDR3nt: TGCGCCAGCAGCCAAGATTCTTGGAGCTCCGAGCAGTACTTC
CDR3aa: CASSQDSWSSEQYF

v_gene: TRBV28
d_gene: .
j_gene: TRBJ2-7
abundance: .
CDR3nt: TGTGCCAGCAGTTTGATGAGGGCCGAGCAGTACTTC
CDR3aa: CASSLMRAEQYF

v_gene: TRBV2
d_gene: TRBD1
j_gene: TRBJ2-3
abundance: .
CDR3nt: TGTGCCAGCAGCGGGACAGGGGGCGCAGATACGCAGTATTTT
CDR3aa: CASSGTGGADTQYF

v_gene: TRBV4-3
d_gene: TRBD2
j_gene: TRBJ2-1
abundance: few
CDR3nt: TGCGCCAGCAGCCCGCTAGCGGGAGCCAACAATGAGCAGTTCTTC
CDR3aa: CASSPLAGANNEQFF

v_gene: TRBV19
d_gene: TRBD1
j_gene: TRBJ1-2
abundance: .
CDR3nt: TGTGCCAGTAGTATGGACAGGGTGAGAGGCTACACCTTC
CDR3aa: CASSMDRVRGYTF

v_gene: TRBV29-1
d_gene: .
j_gene: TRBJ2-7
abundance: .
CDR3nt: TGCAGCGTTGGGTACGGGGTAGACGAGCAGTACTTC
CDR3aa: CSVGYGVDEQYF

v_gene: TRBV7-9
d_gene: .
j_gene: TRBJ2-3
abundance: .
CDR3nt: TGTGCCAGCAGCTTAGTGGCTAGCGCAGATACGCAGTATTTT
CDR3aa: CASSLVASADTQYF

v_gene: TRBV28
d_gene: TRBD2
j_gene: TRBJ2-7
abundance: .
CDR3nt: TGTGCCAGCAGTCTCTCTCTAGCGGGGGCCTACGAGCAGTACTTC
CDR3aa: CASSLSLAGAYEQYF

v_gene: TRBV6-4
d_gene: .
j_gene: TRBJ2-3
abundance: .
CDR3nt: TGTGCCAGCAGTGACTCGAGGCGCACAGATACGCAGTATTTT
CDR3aa: CASSDSRRTDTQYF

v_gene: TRBV30
d_gene: TRBD1
j_gene: TRBJ2-7
abundance: once
CDR3nt: TGTGCCTGGAGGGAAGCCGGGACAGGGGACTACGAGCAGTACTTC
CDR3aa: CAWREAGTGDYEQYF

v_gene: TRBV28
d_gene: TRBD1
j_gene: TRBJ1-2
abundance: few
CDR3nt: TGTGCCAGCAGTACTATTGACAGGGGCCGTAACTATGGCTACACCTTC
CDR3aa: CASSTIDRGRNYGYTF

v_gene: TRBV9
d_gene: TRBD2
j_gene: TRBJ2-2
abundance: .
CDR3nt: TGTGCCAGCAGCGTCAGCGGGACCCTGGGAACCGGGGAGCTGTTTTTT
CDR3aa: CASSVSGTLGTGELFF

v_gene: TRBV27
d_gene: .
j_gene: TRBJ2-3
abundance: .
CDR3nt: TGTGCCAGCAGTTTGGGTTGGTGGGGGCTGTCCAATACGCAGTATTTT
CDR3aa: CASSLGWWGLSNTQYF

v_gene: TRBV28
d_gene: .
j_gene: TRBJ2-7
abundance: .
CDR3nt: TGTGCCAGCAGCCGACGGGACTTCCTGGCCTACGAGCAGTACTTC
CDR3aa: CASSRRDFLAYEQYF

v_gene: TRBV9
d_gene: TRBD1
j_gene: TRBJ1-4
abundance: .
CDR3nt: TGTGCCAGCAGCCCCGGGGACAGGGGGAGTGAAAAACTGTTTTTT
CDR3aa: CASSPGDRGSEKLFF

v_gene: TRBV27
d_gene: TRBD1
j_gene: TRBJ1-1
abundance: few
CDR3nt: TGTGCCAGCAGGCCCTACCTAGGGGGACCCGGGACAGGTGCTTTCTTT
CDR3aa: CASRPYLGGPGTGAFF

v_gene: TRBV29-1
d_gene: TRBD1
j_gene: TRBJ1-2
abundance: .
CDR3nt: TGCAGCGTTGATCAGGGGGGAAGTGGCTACACCTTC
CDR3aa: CSVDQGGSGYTF

v_gene: TRBV7-9
d_gene: .
j_gene: TRBJ1-2
abundance: few
CDR3nt: TGTGCCAGCAGCTTAGATCAGGCCTCCTATGGCTACACCTTC
CDR3aa: CASSLDQASYGYTF

v_gene: TRBV6-6
d_gene: .
j_gene: TRBJ1-6
abundance: .
CDR3nt: TGTGCCAGCAGCCCAGCCCGAGGCTGGAATTCACCCCTCCACTTT
CDR3aa: CASSPARGWNSPLHF

v_gene: TRBV7-8
d_gene: .
j_gene: TRBJ1-2
abundance: .
CDR3nt: TGTGCCAGCAGCATAACGGACAGCTTAATCTATGGCTACACCTTC
CDR3aa: CASSITDSLIYGYTF

v_gene: TRBV2
d_gene: TRBD1
j_gene: TRBJ1-6
abundance: .
CDR3nt: TGTGCCAGCAAACAGGGGGCGGGAGCTTCACCCCTCCACTTT
CDR3aa: CASKQGAGASPLHF

v_gene: TRBV28
d_gene: .
j_gene: TRBJ1-5
abundance: .
CDR3nt: TGTGCCAGCAGTTTCTACAGTGGCCTGAATCAGCCCCAGCATTTT
CDR3aa: CASSFYSGLNQPQHF

v_gene: TRBV29-1
d_gene: .
j_gene: TRBJ1-2
abundance: .
CDR3nt: TGCAGCGTCGACTCAGGGTATTATGGCTACACCTTC
CDR3aa: CSVDSGYYGYTF

v_gene: TRBV6-5
d_gene: TRBD2
j_gene: TRBJ2-5
abundance: few
CDR3nt: TGTGCCAGCAGTTACGGTGCGGGGGGGCCCGGAGAGACCCAGTACTTC
CDR3aa: CASSYGAGGPGETQYF

v_gene: TRBV19
d_gene: .
j_gene: TRBJ1-3
abundance: .
CDR3nt: TGTGCCAGTAGTAGTTACCGGGACACCTCTGGAAACACCATATATTTT
CDR3aa: CASSSYRDTSGNTIYF

v_gene: TRBV14
d_gene: .
j_gene: TRBJ2-1
abundance: once
CDR3nt: TGTGCCAGCAGCCAAGAAGGGGGACACTACAATGAGCAGTTCTTC
CDR3aa: CASSQEGGHYNEQFF

v_gene: TRBV5-4
d_gene: TRBD2
j_gene: TRBJ2-3
abundance: .
CDR3nt: TGTGCCAGCAGCTTACTCAGCGGGACCAACACAGATACGCAGTATTTT
CDR3aa: CASSLLSGTNTDTQYF

v_gene: TRBV19
d_gene: TRBD1
j_gene: TRBJ1-5
abundance: .
CDR3nt: TGTGCCAGTAGTACCCGGGACAGGGAAAATCAGCCCCAGCATTTT
CDR3aa: CASSTRDRENQPQHF

v_gene: TRBV11-2
d_gene: TRBD1
j_gene: TRBJ2-2
abundance: .
CDR3nt: TGTGCCAGCAGCCTGCCGGGACAGGGTCTGGACGGGGAGCTGTTTTTT
CDR3aa: CASSLPGQGLDGELFF

v_gene: TRBV7-3
d_gene: .
j_gene: TRBJ2-7
abundance: .
CDR3nt: TGTGCCAGCAGCTTAACTCGGGACAAGGACGAGCGGTACTTC
CDR3aa: CASSLTRDKDERYF

v_gene: TRBV2
d_gene: .
j_gene: TRBJ2-1
abundance: .
CDR3nt: TGTGCCAGCCTCCGGACACTGTCAGGGCCCTACAATGAGCAGTTCTTC
CDR3aa: CASLRTLSGPYNEQFF